Listed below are T cell receptor beta chains from one sample, sequenced in a study of CD8+CD57+ T cells in acquired aplastic anemia. TCRdb ran MiXCR on the reads and lists one entry per CDR3 protein. This table holds hundreds of thousands of distinct CDR3 sequences, 65% to 80% found once. Input material: sorted CD4+, CD8+, or CD8+CD57+ T cells (not recorded which) from PBMCs. These receptors originate from a human donor in good health, serving as a control. Both conserved end residues are part of each CDR3. A D gene is named only where the DNA matches it firmly. Part of the rows lack a size; the others show once, few, many or a class for expanded clones.

abundance | j_gene | d_gene | v_gene | CDR3aa | CDR3nt
- | TRBJ1-1 | - | TRBV5-1 | CASSLAQAHAAFF | TGCGCCAGCAGCTTGGCACAAGCCCATGCAGCTTTCTTT
many | TRBJ2-7 | - | TRBV5-5 | CASSLAGDASYEQYF | TGTGCCAGCAGCTTGGCGGGGGACGCTTCCTACGAGCAGTACTTC
- | TRBJ2-5 | - | TRBV7-9 | CASSLRGGREAQYF | TGTGCCAGCAGCTTAAGGGGGGGGCGAGAGGCCCAGTACTTC
many | TRBJ2-1 | - | TRBV29-1 | CSVGDDPRTIEQFF | TGCAGCGTTGGGGATGATCCCCGAACCATTGAGCAGTTCTTC
- | TRBJ2-1 | - | TRBV7-9 | CASSTDSDNNEQFF | TGTGCCAGCAGTACCGACAGTGACAACAATGAGCAGTTCTTC
- | TRBJ2-3 | TRBD1 | TRBV7-3 | CASSLGQGIADTQYF | TGTGCCAGCAGCCTAGGACAGGGGATCGCAGATACGCAGTATTTT
- | TRBJ1-6 | - | TRBV7-2 | CASSFGGPYTPLQF | TGTGCCAGCAGCTTCGGGGGACCCTACACACCTCTGCAGTTT
- | TRBJ2-3 | TRBD2 | TRBV29-1 | CSVELAGGHPDTQYF | TGCAGCGTTGAATTAGCGGGAGGCCACCCAGATACGCAGTATTTT
- | TRBJ2-5 | - | TRBV10-3 | CAISESGRRETQYF | TGTGCCATCAGTGAGTCCGGGCGACGGGAGACCCAGTACTTC
- | TRBJ2-5 | TRBD1 | TRBV9 | CASSPRGTDNEESQYF | TGTGCCAGCAGCCCAAGGGGGACAGACAATGAGGAGTCCCAGTACTTC
- | TRBJ1-1 | - | TRBV20-1 | CSALGNQIAEAFF | TGCAGTGCTTTAGGAAATCAGATTGCTGAAGCTTTCTTT
- | TRBJ2-7 | - | TRBV5-1 | CASRDYRDAQYF | TGTGCCAGCAGAGACTATAGGGACGCGCAGTACTTC
- | TRBJ1-6 | - | TRBV15 | CASSKVDMGFSYNSPRHF | TGCGCCAGCAGCAAAGTCGACATGGGGTTCTCCTATAATTCACCCCGCCACTTT
- | TRBJ2-3 | TRBD1 | TRBV15 | CATSRVKQGAGEAYF | TGTGCCACCAGCAGAGTTAAACAGGGGGCGGGTGAAGCTTACTTT
few | TRBJ2-1 | - | TRBV19 | CVSSRGLSSYNEQFF | TGTGTCTCGAGTAGGGGCTTAAGCTCCTACAATGAGCAGTTCTTC
- | TRBJ1-6 | - | TRBV7-9 | CASSQSGVGRSSHLHF | TGTGCCAGCAGCCAGTCCGGGGTAGGGCGTTCTTCGCATCTCCACTTT
many | TRBJ1-1 | - | TRBV4-3 | CASSQVQKNTEAFF | TGCGCCAGCAGCCAAGTGCAGAAGAACACTGAAGCCTTCTTT
- | TRBJ2-5 | TRBD2 | TRBV7-3 | CASSLTPTPGGGQTQYF | TGTGCCAGCAGCTTAACACCGACGCCGGGCGGGGGACAGACCCAGTACTTC